Shown below are 28 T cell receptor beta chains from a single sample sequenced in a study of T-cell memory formation after mild COVID-19. MiXCR, run by TCRdb on the 5' RACE reads, gives a single entry per CDR3 protein. The data hold roughly 620,000 distinct CDR3 sequences, with roughly 18% observed a single time. Sequencing was performed on PBMCs or a T cell subset sorted from them (not recorded which). These receptors were collected from an adult woman who had mild COVID-19 (a few samples of this study predate the infection). Cell type and time point are not known.

This clonotype came up a few times. The genes are TRBV28 and TRBJ2-7, with D tentatively TRBD1 (6 bases). V shed 6 bases and J shed 0 bases, with 12 bases lying between them. Germline V lookup: CDR1 MDHEN, CDR2 SYDVKM. The CDR3 has 14 amino acids. The CDR3 here is CASRSDRSSYEQYF. CDR3 in DNA: TGTGCCAGCAGATCAGACAGGAGCTCCTACGAGCAGTACTTC. The full variable domain, in which reference TRBV28 and TRBJ2-7 provide the parts outside the CDR3, is DVKVTQSSRYLVKRTGEKVFLECVQDMDHENMFWYRQDPGLGLRLIYFSYDVKMKEKGDIPEGYSVSREKKERFSLILESASTNQTSMYLCASRSDRSSYEQYFGPGTRLTVT.

V is TRBV7-6 and J is TRBJ2-5, with D possibly being TRBD1 or TRBD2 (7 bases each). The length of the CDR3 is 15 residues. The V end lost 6 bases, the J end lost 5 bases, and 19 bases lay between the germline ends. The germline gives CDR1 SGHVS, CDR2 FNYEAQ. As DNA, the CDR3 is TGTGCCAGCAGGGGGAGGGGACAGATGGTGGAGACCCAGTACTTC. The encoded protein is CASRGRGQMVETQYF. The whole variable domain, filled in from reference TRBV7-6 and TRBJ2-5, reads GAGVSQSPRYKVTKRGQDVALRCDPISGHVSLYWYRQALGQGPEFLTYFNYEAQQDKSGLPNDRFSAERPEGSISTLTIQRTEQRDSAMYRCASRGRGQMVETQYFGPGTRLLVL.

This chain uses TRBV5-6 with TRBJ2-5; TRBD1 might be the D (5 bases). Germline CDR1 and CDR2: SGHDT and YYEEEE. V lost 2 bases and J lost 5, with 10 bases in between. This CDR3 contains 13 residues. The chain's CDR3 is CASSFRGRETQYF. The CDR3 nucleotides read TGTGCCAGCAGCTTTAGGGGCCGGGAGACCCAGTACTTC.

The V call is TRBV7-3, the J call TRBJ2-3; 10 bases fit TRBD2. The CDR3 totals 16 residues. J was trimmed by 4 bases and V by 1 base; bases with no gene match: 5. Per the germline V gene, CDR1 is SGHTA and CDR2 is FQGTGA. The CDR3 loop reads CASSLSPSGGADTQYF. The CDR3 coding sequence is TGTGCCAGCAGCTTAAGCCCTAGCGGGGGAGCAGATACGCAGTATTTT.

The chain links TRBV6-5 to TRBJ2-1, with 11 positions matching TRBD2. The CDR3 is 14 residues long. V was clipped by 4 bases and J by 9 bases; unmatched bases: 5. Germline V CDR1 and CDR2: MNHEY, SVGAGI. CDR3: CASSLAGGRSEQFF. Written as DNA, the CDR3 is TGTGCCAGCAGTTTAGCGGGAGGGCGAAGTGAGCAGTTCTTC.

This chain uses TRBV7-3 with TRBJ2-1, with D perhaps TRBD2 (6 bases). The germline V gene has CDR1 SGHTA and CDR2 FQGTGA. V lost 1 base and J 0 bases, leaving 10 bases between the germline ends. CDR3 size: 16 residues. In nucleotides, the CDR3 is TGTGCCAGCAGCTTAATGGGGGGATTCTCCTACAATGAGCAGTTCTTC. This translates into CASSLMGGFSYNEQFF. The full variable domain, in which reference TRBV7-3 and TRBJ2-1 provide the parts outside the CDR3, is GAGVSQTPSNKVTEKGKYVELRCDPISGHTALYWYRQSLGQGPEFLIYFQGTGAADDSGLPNDRFFAVRPEGSVSTLKIQRTERGDSAVYLCASSLMGGFSYNEQFFGPGTRLTVL.

V usage is TRBV6-5 and J usage is TRBJ1-3, with TRBD1 matching over 9 bases. The CDR3 extends over 15 amino acids. Germline V gives CDR1 MNHEY, CDR2 SVGAGI. V shed 2 bases, J shed 2 bases, and the junction held 1 base outside the gene matches. Here the CDR3 DNA reads TGTGCCAGCAGTTACGACAGGGGGGCTGGAAACACCATATATTTT. It yields the protein CASSYDRGAGNTIYF.

The chain links TRBV19 to TRBJ2-5; D is ambiguous. Germline V lookup: CDR1 LNHDA, CDR2 SQIVND (reference sequence). This CDR3 comprises 13 residues. Deletions cut 2 bases from V and 5 bases from J, with 9 bases between. CDR3 sequence: CASSILDRETQYF. In DNA, the CDR3 is TGTGCCAGTAGTATACTAGATCGTGAGACCCAGTACTTC.

The V call is TRBV2, the J call TRBJ1-1, with no clear D. The CDR3 consists of 12 residues. Trimming took 8 bases from V and 1 from J, leaving 8 bases between them. Germline V gene lookup returns CDR1 SNHLY and CDR2 FYNNEI. CDR3 bases: TGTGCCAGCTACGTTAAGAACACTGAAGCTTTCTTT. This codes for CASYVKNTEAFF. The whole variable domain, remainder taken from reference TRBV2 and TRBJ1-1, is EPEVTQTPSHQVTQMGQEVILRCVPISNHLYFYWYRQILGQKVEFLVSFYNNEISEKSEIFDDQFSVERPDGSNFTLKIRSTKLEDSAMYFCASYVKNTEAFFGQGTRLTVV.

The chain has TRBV5-6 and TRBJ2-6, with D uncertain. V was shortened by 1 base and J by 0 bases, with 11 bases between the two germline ends. Germline lookup yields CDR1 SGHDT and CDR2 YYEEEE. The CDR3 spans 17 residues. The CDR3 region has the DNA TGTGCCAGCAGCTTGCGGTCCTGGTACTCTGGGGCCAACGTCCTGACTTTC. Its protein product is CASSLRSWYSGANVLTF.

This clonotype was observed a few times. The chain joins TRBV12-3 or TRBV12-4 to TRBJ2-5; D gene uncertain. V was cut by 7 bases and J by 3 bases, with 6 bases left in between. The CDR3 has 11 residues. The CDR3 protein is CASTNKETQYF. The CDR3 DNA reads as TGTGCCAGCACCAACAAAGAGACCCAGTACTTC.

This clonotype was found a few times. This rearrangement joins TRBV12-3 or TRBV12-4 to TRBJ1-2; D call uncertain. The CDR3 is 11 amino acids. Deletions cut 6 bases from V and 8 bases from J, with 10 bases between. CDR3 bases: TGTGCCAGCAGAAACCCCCTAGGCTACACCTTC. Protein product: CASRNPLGYTF.

The chain joins TRBV24-1 to TRBJ1-3, with 8 bases fitting TRBD1. This CDR3 comprises 13 residues. Trimming took 3 bases from V and 8 from J; bases not matched to a gene: 2. Germline assignment: CDR1 KGHDR and CDR2 SFDVKD. CDR3: CATSDGQGYTIYF. DNA of the CDR3: TGTGCCACCAGTGATGGACAGGGCTACACCATATATTTT.

The rearrangement links TRBV12-3 or TRBV12-4 to TRBJ2-5; D unclear. Trimming took 5 bases from V and 4 from J, leaving 14 bases between them. The CDR3 is 14 residues long. The CDR3 sequence is CASSSTKGSETQYF. The DNA of the CDR3 is TGTGCCAGCAGTAGTACAAAGGGTTCAGAGACCCAGTACTTC.

The DNA of the CDR3 is TGCAGTGCCCGTCACAGCTTGTACACTGAAGCTTTCTTT. This encodes CSARHSLYTEAFF. The V and J genes are TRBV20-1 and TRBJ1-1; D not certain. The CDR3 is 13 residues long. V lost 6 bases to trimming and J lost 3 bases, with 14 bases between them. Looked up from germline, CDR1 is DFQATT and CDR2 is SNEGSKA (reference sequence).

This clonotype turned up a few times. The chain uses TRBV9 and TRBJ2-1; 11 positions match TRBD2. The germline V gene encodes CDR1 SGDLS and CDR2 YYNGEE. This CDR3 region has 17 residues. V dropped 3 bases and J dropped 5; count of bases not matched to a gene: 10. This CDR3 is CASSDAIAGGPHNEQFF. The CDR3 nucleotides are TGTGCCAGCAGCGACGCCATAGCGGGAGGGCCCCACAATGAGCAGTTCTTC.

V gene TRBV27 combines with J gene TRBJ2-7; D not certain. V lost 2 bases and J 4 bases, leaving 12 bases between the germline ends. Looked up from germline, CDR1 is MNHEY and CDR2 is SMNVEV (reference sequence). There are 14 residues in the CDR3. This chain's CDR3 is CASSLSRSAYEQYF. The CDR3 coding sequence is TGTGCCAGCAGTTTAAGTAGGTCGGCTTACGAGCAGTACTTC.

A few counts support this clonotype. The CDR3 DNA reads as TGTGCCAGCAGGGGGCCCGAGCCCTACAATGAGCAGTTCTTC. Protein product: CASRGPEPYNEQFF. The chain links TRBV14 to TRBJ2-1; D perhaps matches TRBD1 (5 bases). Germline CDR1 reads SGHDN; CDR2 reads FVKESK. The CDR3 extends over 14 amino acids. Trimming stripped 6 bases from V and 2 bases from J, with 11 bases between. Combining the CDR3 with reference TRBV14 and TRBJ2-1 gives the whole variable domain EAGVTQFPSHSVIEKGQTVTLRCDPISGHDNLYWYRRVMGKEIKFLLHFVKESKQDESGMPNNRFLAERTGGTYSTLKVQPAELEDSGVYFCASRGPEPYNEQFFGPGTRLTVL.

The rearrangement uses TRBV4-2 and TRBJ2-3; D is perhaps TRBD2 (6 bases). Germline lookup yields CDR1 LGHNA and CDR2 YNFKEQ. This CDR3 has 16 residues. V was shortened by 2 bases and J by 4 bases, with 16 bases between the two germline ends. CDR3 amino acids: CASSQLAVGDPDTQYF. In nucleotides, the CDR3 is TGTGCCAGCAGCCAATTAGCGGTTGGAGATCCAGATACGCAGTATTTT.

There are many counts of this clonotype. This chain's CDR3 is CASSDSSGSANEQFF. The CDR3 region has the DNA TGTGCCAGCAGTGACTCCAGCGGGAGCGCAAATGAGCAGTTCTTC. This chain uses TRBV6-4 with TRBJ2-1, with 8 bases fitting TRBD2. The CDR3 covers 15 residues. Germline lookup yields CDR1 MRHNA and CDR2 SNTAGT. V lost 0 bases and J lost 7; bases outside the gene matches: 5.

The gene calls are TRBV5-5 and TRBJ2-6; tentatively, D is TRBD1 (5 bases). V was clipped by 4 bases and J by 3 bases, with 14 bases between them. The CDR3 spans 16 residues. Germline V lookup: CDR1 SGHKS, CDR2 YYEKEE (reference sequence). CDR3 in DNA: TGTGCCAGCAGCCAGACGTCAGGGTATGGGGCCAACGTCCTGACTTTC. Protein sequence: CASSQTSGYGANVLTF.

The rearrangement links TRBV20-1 to TRBJ2-5; 8 positions match TRBD2. The J segment lost 2 bases and the V segment lost 2 bases, leaving 7 bases of the junction unmatched. The CDR3 contains 15 residues. Germline-derived CDR1 and CDR2 are DFQATT and SNEGSKA (reference sequence). DNA of the CDR3: TGCAGTGCTAGATTGCCGGGGGGGAGGCAAGAGACCCAGTACTTC. Translated: CSARLPGGRQETQYF.

This clonotype was detected only a few times. The chain is built from TRBV5-6 and TRBJ1-1; no clear D. Germline V CDR1 and CDR2: SGHDT, YYEEEE. The CDR3 covers 18 residues. V dropped 1 base and J dropped 0 bases, with 19 bases sitting between them. CDR3 nucleotides: TGTGCCAGCAGCTTGAATATCCTGGGTTTGGGGATGAACACTGAAGCTTTCTTT. Amino acids: CASSLNILGLGMNTEAFF.

This clonotype was seen only a few times. The chain employs TRBV4-3 and TRBJ2-2; D call uncertain. Germline-derived CDR1 and CDR2 are LGHNA and YSLEER. V gave up 0 bases and J gave up 7 bases, with 3 bases separating them. The CDR3 sequence is 12 residues long. For the CDR3, the DNA is TGCGCCAGCAGCCAAGAGGGCGGGGAGCTGTTTTTT. Translated: CASSQEGGELFF.

The chain is built from TRBV6-5 and TRBJ2-1; 12 bases map to TRBD2. The CDR3 has 16 residues. With 0 bases clipped from V and 8 bases from J, the junction kept 5 bases outside the gene matches. Per germline, CDR1 MNHEY and CDR2 SVGAGI. The CDR3 region is CASSYSTSGGSYEQFF. The CDR3 nucleotides read TGTGCCAGCAGTTACTCGACTAGCGGGGGATCGTATGAGCAGTTCTTC.

This clonotype has more than one count but fewer than ten. The V and J genes are TRBV24-1 and TRBJ1-4, with D perhaps TRBD1 (5 bases). V shed 4 bases and J shed 8 bases, with 16 bases lying between them. The CDR3 loop spans 15 amino acids. Germline CDR1 KGHDR, CDR2 SFDVKD. CDR3 in amino acids: CATSEGEGLGEKLFF. The CDR3 bases are TGTGCCACCAGTGAAGGGGAAGGGTTAGGCGAAAAACTGTTTTTT.

The chain combines TRBV24-1 with TRBJ2-1; 9 bases are a match to TRBD2. This CDR3 contains 15 residues. Germline V CDR1 and CDR2: KGHDR, SFDVKD. V trimming: 2 bases; J trimming: 6 bases; junction bases outside the gene matches: 4. CDR3 sequence reads: CATSDSGLAINEQFF. The CDR3 DNA is TGTGCCACCAGTGATTCGGGACTAGCTATCAATGAGCAGTTCTTC.

This clonotype was seen only a few times. This rearrangement joins TRBV7-9 to TRBJ2-3, with 7 positions matching TRBD1. After removal of 6 bases from V and 2 bases from J, the junction contained 5 bases not matched to a gene. Germline V gene sequence: CDR1 SEHNR, CDR2 FQNEAQ (reference sequence). The CDR3 spans 14 residues. This CDR3 reads CASSTQGVTDTQYF. The CDR3 DNA follows: TGTGCCAGCAGTACTCAGGGGGTCACAGATACGCAGTATTTT.